This entry features one TCR beta chain sequence. The CDR3 contains 14 residues. From germline, CDR1 is SQVTM and CDR2 ANQGSEA. V gave up 6 bases and J gave up 6 bases; unmatched junction bases: 9. This record comes from a study of CD8+ T cells in alopecia areata. Treatment here: oral pan-JAK inhibitor, 5-10 mg twice daily. Both peripheral blood and punch biopsies of lesional scalp skin were obtained from patients who had alopecia areata. PBMCs provided sorted CD4+ and CD8+ T cells. Extraction and reverse transcription of RNA yielded cDNA as the sequencing template. Produced via immunoSEQ multiplex PCR; TCRdb's table is partial and in-frame only. Altogether over 150,000 clones are present, approximately 62% being singletons, with the ten largest covering about 14%.

Sequencing was performed on CD4+ T cells sorted from blood, taken at week 24, from a patient treated with tofacitinib. The chain uses TRBV29-1 and TRBJ2-2; the match to TRBD1 covers 8 bases. The sequence was collected from a human donor with alopecia areata. CDR3 amino acids: CSVEQGVMAGELFF. The CDR3 region has the DNA TGCAGCGTCGAACAGGGGGTAATGGCCGGGGAGCTGTTTTTT.